Presented here are 27 T cell receptor beta chains from one specimen sequenced in a study of blood T cells in healthy people across ages. Primed by a sample-barcoded 5' primer and a J-beta primer mix, a second PCR proceeded for 7 to 11 cycles. TCRdb recomputed calls from the 5' RACE reads with MiXCR, one row per CDR3 protein. The repertoire includes about 1.5 million distinct CDR3 sequences, 42% of them detected once, and about 4% sits in the top ten. Sequenced input: blood. All receptors come from a woman in her late teens or twenties in good health.

This clonotype was observed at least ten times. The CDR3 coding sequence is TGTGCCAGCAGTTCAGTTCATAGCGGCCAAGAGACCCAGTACTTC. This sequence encodes CASSSVHSGQETQYF. The rearrangement uses TRBV7-2 and TRBJ2-5; D possibly corresponds to TRBD2 (6 bases). The CDR3 loop spans 15 amino acids. Germline loops: CDR1 SGHTA, CDR2 FQGNSA. Trimming left V 6 bases short and J 1 base short, with 15 bases between.

This clonotype was seen a single time. The rearrangement joins TRBV27 to TRBJ2-1; TRBD2 agrees at 10 bases. The trim removed 2 bases at V and 6 bases at J, leaving 13 bases unmatched. Germline CDR1 is MNHEY and CDR2 is SMNVEV (reference sequence). The CDR3 sequence is 18 residues long. In nucleotides, the CDR3 is TGTGCCAGCAGTTTAAAAGCGGGGGGGCCCCGAGGGGCCAATGAGCAGTTCTTC. Its protein product is CASSLKAGGPRGANEQFF.

This clonotype has a count of ten or more. The chain carries TRBV20-1 and TRBJ2-1; 8 nucleotides align to TRBD2. The germline V gene encodes CDR1 DFQATT and CDR2 SNEGSKA (reference sequence). The CDR3 sequence is 17 residues long. After removal of 6 bases from V and 4 bases from J, the junction contained 17 bases not matched to a gene. The DNA for the CDR3 is TGCAGTGCCGGAAGTCGTAGCGGGGCTTATCCATACAATGAGCAGTTCTTC. It yields the protein CSAGSRSGAYPYNEQFF.

V gene TRBV27 combines with J gene TRBJ2-5, with TRBD1 matching over 7 bases. CDR1 MNHEY and CDR2 SMNVEV come from the germline V gene (reference sequence). This CDR3 is built from 14 residues. V dropped 6 bases and J dropped 2; count of bases not matched to a gene: 6. The CDR3 here is CASSTGDAQETQYF. CDR3 in DNA: TGTGCCAGCAGCACAGGGGACGCACAAGAGACCCAGTACTTC.

The V call is TRBV7-3, the J call TRBJ1-4; D possibly corresponds to TRBD1 (5 bases). V shed 8 bases and J shed 0 bases, with 13 bases lying between them. The CDR3 runs 15 residues. Germline V CDR1 and CDR2: SGHTA, FQGTGA. The CDR3 region has the DNA TGTGCCAGCCGCCCCACGGGGGCAACTAATGAAAAACTGTTTTTT. It yields the protein CASRPTGATNEKLFF. Supplemented by reference TRBV7-3 and TRBJ1-4, the full variable domain reads GAGVSQTPSNKVTEKGKYVELRCDPISGHTALYWYRQSLGQGPEFLIYFQGTGAADDSGLPNDRFFAVRPEGSVSTLKIQRTERGDSAVYLCASRPTGATNEKLFFGSGTQLSVL.

Worth noting for this clonotype: A much larger clone is a single base away; this may be a read error. This chain joins TRBV12-3 or TRBV12-4 and TRBJ1-4; no definite D call. Trimming pared 6 bases from V and 10 bases from J, leaving 24 bases between. CDR3 length: 16 residues. CDR3 residues: CASSLPGVVGVGKLFF. CDR3 DNA sequence: TGTGCCAGCAGCCTGCCCGGGGTGGTAGGAGTTGGAAAACTGTTTTTT.

This chain connects TRBV6-1 to TRBJ1-6; D not certain. The V gene lost 5 bases and the J gene lost 6 bases, with 14 bases spanning the gap. This CDR3 has 15 residues. CDR1 MNHNS and CDR2 SASEGT come from the germline V gene. As DNA, the CDR3 is TGTGCCAGCAGTTCACGGACGTTAGGTAATTCACCCCTCCACTTT. It codes for CASSSRTLGNSPLHF.

This clonotype was observed a few times. The V and J genes are TRBV27 and TRBJ1-5, with 7 bases identical to TRBD1. The trim removed 6 bases at V and 2 bases at J, leaving 7 bases unmatched. CDR3 length: 15 amino acids. Germline CDR1 and CDR2: MNHEY and SMNVEV (reference sequence). CDR3 protein: CASRQTGYGNQPQHF. As DNA, the CDR3 is TGTGCCAGCAGGCAGACAGGGTATGGCAATCAGCCCCAGCATTTT.

The chain combines TRBV3-1 with TRBJ2-7, with D tentatively TRBD2 (6 bases). V shed 2 bases and J shed 0 bases, with 8 bases lying between them. CDR1 LGHDT and CDR2 YNNKEL come from the germline V gene (reference sequence). The CDR3 totals 14 residues. CDR3 sequence: CASSQRGTSYEQYF. CDR3 coding DNA: TGTGCCAGCAGCCAACGGGGGACCTCCTACGAGCAGTACTTC.

As concerns this clonotype: The junction and the germline gene differ at one end; a read error may be behind it. V usage is TRBV4-3 and J usage is TRBJ2-5; 12 bases are shared with TRBD2. The closer fit of TRBJ2-7 to the DNA end suggests the J call may be wrong. The CDR3 runs 15 residues. Germline CDR1 reads LGHNA; CDR2 reads YSLEER. The CDR3 reads CVSSPTSGSFSEQYF. In DNA, the CDR3 is TGCGTCAGCAGCCCGACTAGCGGGAGCTTCAGCGAGCAGTACTTC.

This chain joins TRBV30 and TRBJ2-7; D is unclear. Trimming left V 5 bases short and J 0 bases short, with 11 bases between. This CDR3 spans 13 amino acids. Germline CDR1 reads GTSNPN; CDR2 reads SVGIG (reference sequence). CDR3 DNA sequence: TGTGCCTGGGGCCGAGTAACCTCCTACGAGCAGTACTTC. This codes for CAWGRVTSYEQYF.

A few counts support this clonotype. The J gene is TRBJ2-7, the V gene TRBV5-5; D is unclear. Trimming took 4 bases from V and 2 from J, leaving 13 bases between them. The CDR3 contains 14 residues. Germline V lookup: CDR1 SGHKS, CDR2 YYEKEE (reference sequence). The CDR3 DNA follows: TGTGCCAGCAGCGAAAGGCTTCTTGCCTACGAGCAGTACTTC. Residues: CASSERLLAYEQYF.

The gene calls are TRBV27 and TRBJ1-1, with D hard to call. Germline assignment: CDR1 MNHEY and CDR2 SMNVEV (reference sequence). The CDR3 is made up of 13 amino acids. Trimming left V 3 bases short and J 1 base short, with 6 bases between. The CDR3 region has the DNA TGTGCCAGCAGTTTTTATTGGAACACTGAAGCTTTCTTT. This gives the protein CASSFYWNTEAFF.

The rearrangement uses TRBV7-2 and TRBJ2-1; TRBD1 matches at 7 bases. The germline V gene encodes CDR1 SGHTA and CDR2 FQGNSA. CDR3 length: 14 amino acids. Trimming removed 4 bases from V and 9 bases from J; junction bases left unmatched: 9. The CDR3 here is CASSSPGQVVEQFF. In nucleotides, the CDR3 is TGTGCCAGCAGCTCTCCAGGACAGGTAGTTGAGCAGTTCTTC.

This clonotype was detected a few times. J is TRBJ2-7 and V is TRBV28, with 13 bases lining up with TRBD2. The germline V gene encodes CDR1 MDHEN and CDR2 SYDVKM. This CDR3 has 15 amino acids. Losses at the gene ends were 7 bases for V and 0 bases for J; bases not matched to a gene: 3. The CDR3 coding sequence is TGTGCCAGCACGGGACTAGCGGGAAGCTCCTACGAGCAGTACTTC. It is translated as CASTGLAGSSYEQYF.

The rearrangement links TRBV24-1 to TRBJ2-5; D might be TRBD1 (6 bases). The DNA end lines up better with TRBJ2-7; the J call may be wrong. This CDR3 is built from 13 residues. Germline V gene lookup returns CDR1 KGHDR and CDR2 SFDVKD. CDR3 region: CATSEMDSYEQYF. CDR3 bases: TGTGCCACCAGTGAAATGGACAGCTACGAGCAGTACTTC.

This chain links TRBV5-6 with TRBJ1-2; no firm D call. The V end was cut by 4 bases, the J end by 0 bases, with 13 bases between. The CDR3 loop spans 15 amino acids. The V gene's germline CDR1 is SGHDT and CDR2 YYEEEE. Here the CDR3 reads CASSETQYTNYGYTF. CDR3 bases: TGTGCCAGCAGCGAGACCCAGTACACTAACTATGGCTACACCTTC.

V and J are TRBV20-1 and TRBJ2-1, with TRBD2 identical over 8 bases. The closer fit of TRBJ2-7 to the DNA end suggests the J call may be wrong. Per the germline V gene, CDR1 is DFQATT and CDR2 is SNEGSKA (reference sequence). The CDR3 totals 16 residues. CDR3 coding DNA: TGCAGTGCTAGAGGGGTCCGCGGGGGGACCTACAATGAGCAGTACTTC. Translated: CSARGVRGGTYNEQYF.

The chain uses TRBV12-3 or TRBV12-4 and TRBJ1-5, with no clear D. V was trimmed by 5 bases and J by 0 bases, leaving 11 bases between them. This CDR3 comprises 15 residues. CDR3 sequence reads: CASSRRQLSNQPQHF. DNA of the CDR3: TGTGCCAGCAGTCGACGACAACTTAGCAATCAGCCCCAGCATTTT.

This sequence joins TRBV6-5 and TRBJ1-1; no firm D call. This CDR3 has 14 residues. Trimming shortened V by 2 bases and J by 2 bases, and 9 bases separated the two germline ends. CDR1 is MNHEY, CDR2 SVGAGI, per germline. The CDR3 DNA is TGTGCCAGCAGTTACGCCCGGGTTAACACTGAAGCTTTCTTT. Its translation: CASSYARVNTEAFF.

This clonotype has only a few counts. The chain employs TRBV6-5 and TRBJ1-1; TRBD1 agrees at 7 bases. The length of the CDR3 is 16 residues. V shed 0 bases and J 4 bases; nucleotides not matched to a gene: 8. CDR1 is MNHEY and CDR2 is SVGAGI in the germline V gene. CDR3 sequence (DNA): TGTGCCAGCAGTTACTCGAGGAGAGCAGGGGGCACTGAAGCTTTCTTT. Its translation is CASSYSRRAGGTEAFF.

The rearrangement uses TRBV20-1 and TRBJ2-1; 9 bases fit TRBD2. CDR3 length: 15 amino acids. The J segment lost 2 bases and the V segment lost 3 bases, leaving 5 bases of the junction unmatched. Germline V lookup: CDR1 DFQATT, CDR2 SNEGSKA (reference sequence). The CDR3 reads CSASRASGAYNEQFF. The DNA of the CDR3 is TGCAGTGCTAGTAGGGCTAGCGGGGCCTACAATGAGCAGTTCTTC.

CDR3 in amino acids: CSVVGLAGAIEQYF. The DNA of the CDR3 is TGCAGCGTTGTGGGGCTAGCGGGAGCAATCGAGCAGTACTTC. The gene calls are TRBV29-1 and TRBJ2-4; 10 bases are a match to TRBD2. The DNA end favors TRBJ2-7, so the J call may be wrong. Germline V gene data show CDR1 as SQVTM and CDR2 as ANQGSEA. The length of the CDR3 is 14 residues.

Ten or more counts support this clonotype. This chain links TRBV7-3 with TRBJ2-1; 7 positions agree with TRBD1. The CDR3 sequence is 15 residues long. Germline V gives CDR1 SGHTA, CDR2 FQGTGA. With 3 bases clipped from V and 0 bases from J, the junction kept 2 bases outside the gene matches. In DNA, the CDR3 is TGTGCCAGCAGCTTTACAGGGGTCTCCTACAATGAGCAGTTCTTC. Encoded protein: CASSFTGVSYNEQFF.

The rearrangement uses TRBV7-9 and TRBJ1-1; D call uncertain. V was pared by 5 bases and J by 4 bases, with 11 bases between. Germline assignment: CDR1 SEHNR and CDR2 FQNEAQ (reference sequence). This CDR3 is 13 amino acids long. CDR3 nucleotide sequence: TGTGCCAGCAGCCCAAGTTGGAGCACTGAAGCTTTCTTT. It yields the protein CASSPSWSTEAFF.

This clonotype was seen more than once but under ten times. This chain uses TRBV5-1 with TRBJ2-5; TRBD1 is a possible D gene (5 bases). The CDR3 runs to 13 residues. V was shortened by 4 bases and J by 2 bases, with 9 bases between the two germline ends. Germline lookup yields CDR1 SGHRS and CDR2 YFSETQ. In DNA form, the CDR3 reads TGCGCCAGCAGCGTGGGGCCTCAAGAGACCCAGTACTTC. Translating it yields CASSVGPQETQYF.

Comments on this clonotype: The CDR3 carries no conserved terminal phenylalanine or tryptophan, so it likely arises from a read error. The J gene is TRBJ2-4, the V gene TRBV6-5; 7 nucleotides line up with TRBD1. Germline CDR1 and CDR2: MNHEY and SVGAGI. V gave up 0 bases and J gave up 1 base; unmatched junction bases: 6. The CDR3 covers 17 residues. The CDR3 nucleotides read TGTGCCAGCAGTTACTCGAGACAGGGCGTTGCCAAAAACATTCAGTACGTC. Amino acid sequence: CASSYSRQGVAKNIQYV.